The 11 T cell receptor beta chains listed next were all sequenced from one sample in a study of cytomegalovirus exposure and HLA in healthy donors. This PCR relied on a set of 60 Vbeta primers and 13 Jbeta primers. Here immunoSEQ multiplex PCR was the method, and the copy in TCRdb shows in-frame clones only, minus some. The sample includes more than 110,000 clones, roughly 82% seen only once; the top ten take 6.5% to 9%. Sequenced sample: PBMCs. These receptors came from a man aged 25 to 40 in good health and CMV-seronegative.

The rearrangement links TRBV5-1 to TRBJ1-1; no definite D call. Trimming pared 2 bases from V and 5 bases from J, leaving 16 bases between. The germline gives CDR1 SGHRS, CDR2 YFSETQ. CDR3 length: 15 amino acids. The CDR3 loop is CASSFSPRSRTEAFF. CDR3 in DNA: TGCGCCAGCAGCTTTTCCCCTAGGAGCCGGACTGAAGCTTTCTTT.

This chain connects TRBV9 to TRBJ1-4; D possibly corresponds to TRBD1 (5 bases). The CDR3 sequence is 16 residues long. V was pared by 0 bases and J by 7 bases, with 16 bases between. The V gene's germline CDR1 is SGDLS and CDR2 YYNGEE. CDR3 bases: TGTGCCAGCAGCGTAGGAGACTCGGGGGGTGGTGAAAAACTGTTTTTT. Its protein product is CASSVGDSGGGEKLFF. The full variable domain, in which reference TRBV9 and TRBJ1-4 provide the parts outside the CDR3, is DSGVTQTPKHLITATGQRVTLRCSPRSGDLSVYWYQQSLDQGLQFLIQYYNGEERAKGNILERFSAQQFPDLHSELNLSSLELGDSALYFCASSVGDSGGGEKLFFGSGTQLSVL.

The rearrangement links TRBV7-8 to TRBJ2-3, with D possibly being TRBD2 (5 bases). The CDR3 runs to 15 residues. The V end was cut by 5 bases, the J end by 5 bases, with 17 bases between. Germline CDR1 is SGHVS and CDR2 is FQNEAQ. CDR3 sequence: CASSLTRRDGDTQYF. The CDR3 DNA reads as TGTGCCAGCAGCCTTACCCGACGGGATGGAGATACGCAGTATTTT.

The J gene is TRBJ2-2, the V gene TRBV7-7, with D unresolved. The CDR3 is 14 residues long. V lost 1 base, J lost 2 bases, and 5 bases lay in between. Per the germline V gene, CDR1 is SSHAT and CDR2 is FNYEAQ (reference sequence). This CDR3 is CASSLDYNTGELFF. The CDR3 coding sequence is TGTGCCAGCAGCTTAGACTACAACACCGGGGAGCTGTTTTTT.

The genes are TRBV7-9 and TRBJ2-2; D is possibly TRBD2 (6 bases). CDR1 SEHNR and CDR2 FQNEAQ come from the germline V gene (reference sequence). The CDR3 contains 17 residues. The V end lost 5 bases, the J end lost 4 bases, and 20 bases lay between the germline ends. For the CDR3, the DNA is TGTGCCAGCAGCCCGCAGGGAGGCTTGGGGGTCACCGGGGAGCTGTTTTTT. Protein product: CASSPQGGLGVTGELFF.

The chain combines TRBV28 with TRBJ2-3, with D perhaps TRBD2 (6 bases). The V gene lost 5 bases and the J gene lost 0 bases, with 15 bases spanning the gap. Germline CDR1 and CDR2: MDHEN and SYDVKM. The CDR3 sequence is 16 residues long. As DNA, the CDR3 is TGTGCCAGCAGTCTTGGACTAAATCCTAGCACAGATACGCAGTATTTT. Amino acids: CASSLGLNPSTDTQYF.

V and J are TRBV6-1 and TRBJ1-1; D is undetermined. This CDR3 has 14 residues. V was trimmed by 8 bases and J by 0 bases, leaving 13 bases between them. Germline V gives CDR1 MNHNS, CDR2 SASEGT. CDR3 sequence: CASAVLGMNTEAFF. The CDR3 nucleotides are TGTGCCAGCGCGGTCCTCGGCATGAACACTGAAGCTTTCTTT.

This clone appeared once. The chain's CDR3 is CASSLAGQGVGEQYF. In nucleotides, the CDR3 is TGTGCCAGCAGCTTAGCGGGACAGGGGGTAGGCGAGCAGTACTTC. This chain connects TRBV7-9 to TRBJ2-7; 11 bases line up with TRBD1. J was trimmed by 6 bases and V by 0 bases; bases with no gene match: 4. Germline V gives CDR1 SEHNR, CDR2 FQNEAQ (reference sequence). This CDR3 is 15 amino acids long.

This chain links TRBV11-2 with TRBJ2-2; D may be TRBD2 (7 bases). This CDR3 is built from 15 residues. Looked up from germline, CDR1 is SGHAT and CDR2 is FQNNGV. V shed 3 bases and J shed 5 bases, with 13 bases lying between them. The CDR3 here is CASSFRRGGTGELFF. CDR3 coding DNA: TGTGCCAGCAGCTTCCGGAGGGGGGGGACCGGGGAGCTGTTTTTT.

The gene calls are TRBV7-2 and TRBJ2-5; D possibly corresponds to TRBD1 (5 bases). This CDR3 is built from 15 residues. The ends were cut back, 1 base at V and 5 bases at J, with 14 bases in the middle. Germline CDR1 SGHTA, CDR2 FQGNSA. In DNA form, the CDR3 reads TGTGCCAGCAGCTTAGAAGGCAGCTCAGGGGAGACCCAGTACTTC. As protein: CASSLEGSSGETQYF. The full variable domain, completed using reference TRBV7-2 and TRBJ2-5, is GAGVSQSPSNKVTEKGKDVELRCDPISGHTALYWYRQSLGQGLEFLIYFQGNSAPDKSGLPSDRFSAERTGGSVSTLTIQRTQQEDSAVYLCASSLEGSSGETQYFGPGTRLLVL.

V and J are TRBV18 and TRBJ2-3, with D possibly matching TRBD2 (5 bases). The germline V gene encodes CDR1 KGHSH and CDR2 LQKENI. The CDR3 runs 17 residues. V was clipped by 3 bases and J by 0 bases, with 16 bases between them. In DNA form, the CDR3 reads TGTGCCAGCTCACCCTTCGGCGGGTTCCCTAGCACAGATACGCAGTATTTT. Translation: CASSPFGGFPSTDTQYF.